A selection of T cell receptor beta chains follows, all from one sample in a study of blood T cell repertoires in COVID-19. Method: immunoSEQ multiplex PCR; TCRdb's copy keeps in-frame clones and lacks some. This sample has around 160,000 clones, with about 85% found just once. The sequencing sample was made of peripheral blood. These receptors all stem from a man aged 18 to 35 with acute or convalescent COVID-19. CDR3s include the opening cysteine and the closing phenylalanine or tryptophan. The order of the fields is CDR3 protein, CDR3 DNA, V gene, D gene, J gene, clone size. The D gene is left open where the match is weak. Only part of the rows carry a size: once, few, many, or a class if the clone is expanded.

CASNRQGMNTEAFF | TGTGCCAGTAATCGACAGGGAATGAACACTGAAGCTTTCTTT | TRBV19 | TRBD1 | TRBJ1-1 | few
CARSTGGGANVLTF | TGTGCCAGAAGCACAGGGGGTGGGGCCAACGTCCTGACTTTC | TRBV5-3 | TRBD1 | TRBJ2-6 | -
CASSQSGRANSPLHF | TGTGCCAGCAGCCAATCGGGCAGGGCAAATTCACCCCTCCACTTT | TRBV14 | - | TRBJ1-6 | -
CASSLGGRDTDTQYF | TGTGCCAGCAGCTTAGGGGGCAGGGACACAGATACGCAGTATTTT | TRBV7-2 | - | TRBJ2-3 | -
CASSPGQAVRGEQYF | TGTGCCAGCAGCCCGGGACAGGCGGTCCGAGGGGAGCAGTACTTC | TRBV5-4 | TRBD1 | TRBJ2-7 | -
CASSTYNSPLHF | TGTGCCAGCAGTACCTATAATTCACCCCTCCACTTT | TRBV3-1/TRBV3-2 | - | TRBJ1-6 | -
CASSLSSYNEQFF | TGTGCCAGCAGTTTGAGCTCCTACAATGAGCAGTTCTTC | TRBV7-8 | - | TRBJ2-1 | once
CASSLRQGPSYEQYF | TGTGCCAGCAGCCTCCGACAGGGACCATCCTACGAGCAGTACTTC | TRBV7-7 | TRBD1 | TRBJ2-7 | -
CSVRAGDAGQPQHF | TGCAGCGTGCGCGCAGGGGATGCTGGGCAGCCCCAGCATTTT | TRBV29-1 | - | TRBJ1-5 | -
CASRTTNGKNIQYF | TGTGCCAGCAGGACGACAAATGGCAAAAACATTCAGTACTTC | TRBV28 | - | TRBJ2-4 | -
CASSTQQGRNTEAFF | TGTGCCAGCAGCACCCAACAGGGGAGGAACACTGAAGCTTTCTTT | TRBV9 | TRBD1 | TRBJ1-1 | -
CASSLGPKGASGNTIYF | TGCGCCAGCAGCTTGGGGCCGAAGGGGGCCTCTGGAAACACCATATATTTT | TRBV5-1 | TRBD1 | TRBJ1-3 | -
CASSDRTTNYGYTF | TGTGCCAGCAGTGATCGGACAACTAACTATGGCTACACCTTC | TRBV2 | - | TRBJ1-2 | -
CASRSDRSGTEADTQYF | TGTGCCAGCAGATCCGACCGCTCCGGGACAGAGGCAGATACGCAGTATTTT | TRBV7-9 | TRBD1 | TRBJ2-3 | once
CASSFRTATDTQYF | TGTGCCAGCAGTTTTCGGACTGCTACAGATACGCAGTATTTT | TRBV27 | - | TRBJ2-3 | -
CASSAQGARGTDTQYF | TGTGCCAGCAGCGCACAGGGGGCTCGAGGCACAGATACGCAGTATTTT | TRBV9 | TRBD1 | TRBJ2-3 | -
CASSLAQIQRPQHF | TGTGCCAGCAGCTTAGCACAGATTCAACGGCCCCAGCATTTT | TRBV7-2 | - | TRBJ1-5 | -
CASSPPEGANTGELFF | TGTGCCAGCAGCCCCCCGGAGGGGGCCAACACCGGGGAGCTGTTTTTT | TRBV21-1 | - | TRBJ2-2 | -
CASGVGQPDQPQHF | TGTGCCAGTGGCGTGGGACAACCCGATCAGCCCCAGCATTTT | TRBV19 | - | TRBJ1-5 | -
CASRQRDRGKSRPSKGFF | TGTGCCAGCAGGCAAAGGGACAGGGGGAAATCGAGACCTTCGAAGGGGTTTTTT | TRBV11-3 | TRBD1 | TRBJ1-4 | -
CASGTGTGGNYGYTF | TGCGCCAGCGGAACCGGGACAGGGGGGAACTATGGCTACACCTTC | TRBV5-1 | TRBD1 | TRBJ1-2 | -
CASSVTPTGSGKTEAFF | TGCGCCAGCAGCGTGACCCCGACAGGGAGCGGAAAGACTGAAGCTTTCTTT | TRBV5-1 | TRBD1 | TRBJ1-1 | few
CASSGGRGGETQYF | TGCGCCAGCAGTGGGGGGAGAGGGGGTGAGACCCAGTACTTC | TRBV10-1 | - | TRBJ2-5 | -
CTSSQLPGQGFAYNSPLHF | TGCACCAGCAGCCAACTTCCGGGACAGGGTTTCGCCTATAATTCACCCCTCCACTTT | TRBV1 | - | TRBJ1-6 | -
CASGFDRGNEQFF | TGTGCTAGTGGTTTCGACAGGGGCAATGAGCAGTTCTTC | TRBV12-5 | TRBD1 | TRBJ2-1 | -
CASSQVGNEQFF | TGTGCCAGCAGCCAAGTCGGGAATGAGCAGTTCTTC | TRBV4-2 | - | TRBJ2-1 | -
CASSQEGQGYISGANVLTF | TGCGCCAGCAGCCAAGAAGGACAGGGTTATATCTCTGGGGCCAACGTCCTGACTTTC | TRBV4-1 | TRBD1 | TRBJ2-6 | -
CASTTLGQAGNTIYF | TGCGCCAGCACTACACTTGGGCAGGCTGGAAACACCATATATTTT | TRBV5-1 | - | TRBJ1-3 | -